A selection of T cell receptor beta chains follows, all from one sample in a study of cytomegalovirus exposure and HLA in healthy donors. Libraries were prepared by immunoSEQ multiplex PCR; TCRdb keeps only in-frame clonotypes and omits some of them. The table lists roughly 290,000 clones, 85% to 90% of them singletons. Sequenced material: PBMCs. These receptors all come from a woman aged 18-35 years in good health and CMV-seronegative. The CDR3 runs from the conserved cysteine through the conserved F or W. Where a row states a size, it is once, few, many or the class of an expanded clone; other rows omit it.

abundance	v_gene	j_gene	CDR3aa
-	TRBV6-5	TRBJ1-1	CASSYRVGGNTEAFF
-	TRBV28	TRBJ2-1	CASSPGGASGDINEQFF
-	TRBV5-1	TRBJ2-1	CASSLSYAGGFASYNEQFF
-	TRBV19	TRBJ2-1	CASSIQGSNEQFF
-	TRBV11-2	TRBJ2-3	CASTTTGFPTDTQYF
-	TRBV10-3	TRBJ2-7	CAISESQSPTGSYEQYF
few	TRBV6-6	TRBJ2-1	CASSYEPSGQFF
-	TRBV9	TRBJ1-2	CASSVGRVQAHYGYTF
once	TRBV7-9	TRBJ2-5	CASSLGWGEVQETQYF
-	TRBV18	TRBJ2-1	CASSRDYNNEQFF
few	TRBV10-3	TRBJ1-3	CAISEIRDPGNTIYF
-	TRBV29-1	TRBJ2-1	CSFTAPVTSPIFNEQFF
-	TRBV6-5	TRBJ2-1	CASTGPEGEQFF
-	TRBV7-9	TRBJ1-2	CASSLGTGGTF
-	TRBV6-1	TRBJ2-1	CASSEASLLGLSYNEQFF
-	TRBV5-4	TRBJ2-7	CASSREGRAYEQYF
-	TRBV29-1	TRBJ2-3	CSARTKYTDTQYF
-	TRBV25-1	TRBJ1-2	CASSAGQGGEYGYTF
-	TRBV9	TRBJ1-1	CASSPGNTEAFF
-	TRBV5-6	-	CASSPNLAGGSYEQYF
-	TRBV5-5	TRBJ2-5	CASSRQGETQYF
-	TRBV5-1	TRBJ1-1	CASSQGQGAFTSEAFF
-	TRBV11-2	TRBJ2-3	CASSSPLLPGTQYF
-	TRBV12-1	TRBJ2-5	CASSLRDRGPETQYF
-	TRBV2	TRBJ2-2	CASKYDRGSTGELFF
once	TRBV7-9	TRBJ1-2	CASSLGGDYGYTF
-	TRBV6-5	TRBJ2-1	CASRSRGGGADEQFF
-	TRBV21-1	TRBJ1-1	CASSKVGSGRVVEAFF
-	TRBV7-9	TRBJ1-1	CASSLGRGREPPNTEAFF
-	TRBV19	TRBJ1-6	CASRLQGTGDSPLHF
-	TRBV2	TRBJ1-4	CASRRIDVGPGEKLFF
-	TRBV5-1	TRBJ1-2	CASSNPGQGSGYTF
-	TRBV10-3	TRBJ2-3	CAISGDDRADTQYF
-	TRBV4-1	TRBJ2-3	CASSQEAGGGRTDTQYF
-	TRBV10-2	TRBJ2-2	CASRTSGNTGELFF
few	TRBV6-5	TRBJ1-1	CASSGQVQTEAFF
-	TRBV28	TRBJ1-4	CASSLSPNEKLFF
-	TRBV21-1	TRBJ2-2	CASAGNRNNTGELFF
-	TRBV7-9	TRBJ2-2	CASSLDISANTGELFF
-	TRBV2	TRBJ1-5	CASSERQGTVLSNQPQHF
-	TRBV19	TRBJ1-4	CASRRGQVSNEKLFF
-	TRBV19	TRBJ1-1	CASGQVSNWAEAFF
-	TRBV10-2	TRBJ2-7	CASSETSGSYEQYF
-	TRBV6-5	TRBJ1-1	CASIGGAGAEAFF
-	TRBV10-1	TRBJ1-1	CASSESQVEAFF
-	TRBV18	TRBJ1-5	CASSLTLRGSNQPQHF